This T cell receptor beta chain was sequenced during a study of immune characteristics of hereditary and idiopathic chronic pancreatitis. Describing the broader study: The study profiled local pancreatic immune cells and TCRbeta repertoires in hereditary and idiopathic chronic pancreatitis compared with control organ donor pancreases. Minimal in vitro experimental manipulation of pancreas-infiltrating T cells was the reason the gDNA-based approach was selected. TCRbeta sequencing was performed on 4 or 5 control pancreases, roughly seven hereditary chronic pancreatitis pancreases and roughly 6 idiopathic chronic pancreatitis pancreases.

V lost 2 bases and J lost 18 bases, and the count of bases not matched to a germline gene is 10. Measured from the cysteine to the phenylalanine, the CDR3 is 13 residues long. The entry retains the CDR3 DNA only, 39 bases that are in frame from base 1. As encoded in the germline V gene, CDR1 is MNHNS while CDR2 is SASEGT. The sample holds a few counts of this clone. Its antigen is currently not known. Nothing much larger sits one base from this clone, and base qualities are not available. Patients undergoing total pancreatectomy with islet autotransplantation (TPIAT) were the source of the chronic pancreatitis pancreas tissue. The chronic pancreatitis patients who were included had no known history of diabetes. For TCRbeta sequencing, genomic DNA was pulled straight from bulk pancreas tissue, skipping any T cell sorting. Pancreas tissues from patients and organ donors were collected consecutively at two US centers.

The library relied on the immunoSEQ multiplex PCR assay. The TCRbeta CDR3 region and neighboring sequences were amplified from pancreatic genomic DNA and then sequenced. Per the source publication's procedure: Repertoire diversity was measured as a mean normalized Shannon-Wiener index, alongside productive clonality and productive rearrangement counts. Control and chronic pancreatitis repertoire metrics were compared by means of the nonparametric Mann-Whitney U test. Shared clonotypes were defined as CDR3beta sequences with identical amino acid composition and length across subjects. Here the immuneACCESS table is served through TCRdb, limited to in-frame sequences with V and J called. Missing clones are a known gap in these copies; in checked studies unresolved V genes cover under half, and the rest lacks a known reason. V and J calls and clone size are as listed in that table; D and trimming were resolved from the DNA. The sample includes around 6,200 clones, with around three quarters observed a single time. The ten largest clones represent roughly 6.6% of the sample.

Results and caveats for the whole study, not just this receptor: Because patient tissue could be obtained only at the time of TPIAT, immune findings may have been influenced by differences in disease duration. Vbeta-Jbeta gene family usage, including TRBV10, TRBV19, TRBV23 and TRBV5, differed between hereditary and idiopathic chronic pancreatitis. Among 13 chronic pancreatitis patients, a positive correlation was found between numbers of productive TCR rearrangements and disease severity scores. Both chronic pancreatitis groups showed significantly increased TCRbeta repertoire diversity and reduced clonality versus controls. The study did not include chronic pancreatitis caused by alcohol use.

The clonotype was recovered from a human donor with chronic pancreatitis. This receptor chain uses TRBV6-1 and TRBJ1-6; the junction holds 7 bases that match TRBD1. Sequenced input: pancreas tissue with hereditary chronic pancreatitis. CDR3 sequence: CASSENRQGRGHF. The DNA sequence is TGTGCCAGCAGTGAAAACAGACAGGGTCGCGGCCACTTT.